These 24 T cell receptor beta chains originate from one sample sequenced in a study of blood T cell repertoires in COVID-19. Libraries were prepared by immunoSEQ multiplex PCR; TCRdb keeps only in-frame clonotypes and omits some of them. The table lists approximately 120,000 clones, over 65% of them singletons. The source material was peripheral blood. The receptors stem from a woman aged 60-75 years with acute or convalescent COVID-19.

The CDR3 region has the DNA TGTGCCAGCAGCTGGGGAGCCCCCGGGGAGCTGTTTTTT. It yields the protein CASSWGAPGELFF. The V call is TRBV27, the J call TRBJ2-2, with D tentatively TRBD2 (5 bases). Germline V gene sequence: CDR1 MNHEY, CDR2 SMNVEV (reference sequence). V was clipped by 6 bases and J by 6 bases, with 11 bases between them. This CDR3 contains 13 residues.

The rearrangement links TRBV6-2 or TRBV6-3 to TRBJ2-7; D possibly corresponds to TRBD2 (5 bases). The CDR3 extends over 17 amino acids. The germline CDR1 and CDR2 sequences are MNHEY and SVGEGT. V lost 5 bases, J lost 0 bases, and 20 bases lay in between. DNA for the CDR3: TGTGCCAGCAGTCACCTCGAGAGCGGACCGAGCTCCTACGAGCAGTACTTC. This encodes CASSHLESGPSSYEQYF.

This chain links TRBV7-8 with TRBJ2-7; TRBD1 matches 7 bases. Trimming cost V 4 bases and J 2 bases; bases outside gene matches: 8. The CDR3 is 15 residues long. Per germline, CDR1 SGHVS and CDR2 FQNEAQ. CDR3 sequence: CASSSYRGPPYEQYF. CDR3 coding DNA: TGTGCCAGCAGCTCGTACAGGGGCCCCCCCTACGAGCAGTACTTC.

The chain combines TRBV28 with TRBJ2-7; 7 bases line up with TRBD2. Looked up from germline, CDR1 is MDHEN and CDR2 is SYDVKM. The CDR3 is made up of 16 amino acids. With V trimmed by 7 bases and J by 5 bases, 17 bases remained unmatched. CDR3 sequence reads: CASTSTRPGGAHEQYF. CDR3 in DNA: TGTGCCAGCACCTCAACCCGTCCGGGGGGAGCCCACGAGCAGTACTTC.

V gene TRBV7-3 combines with J gene TRBJ1-2; maybe TRBD1 (6 bases). Trimming took 5 bases from V and 7 from J, leaving 17 bases between them. Germline CDR1 and CDR2: SGHTA and FQGTGA. The CDR3 is made up of 14 amino acids. The CDR3 region is CASSNTGLESGYTF. CDR3 bases: TGTGCCAGCAGCAACACAGGGTTGGAGTCTGGCTACACCTTC.

J is TRBJ1-1 and V is TRBV30; D perhaps matches TRBD1 (6 bases). CDR3 length equals 12 residues. Germline loops: CDR1 GTSNPN, CDR2 SVGIG (reference sequence). Trimming cost V 0 bases and J 6 bases, with 8 bases left between them. The CDR3 DNA sequence: TGTGCCTGGAGTGTAGGGGGAGCTGAAGCTTTCTTT. Amino acid sequence: CAWSVGGAEAFF.

The genes are TRBV5-6 and TRBJ2-1; TRBD2 matches 8 bases. CDR1 is SGHDT, CDR2 YYEEEE, per germline. This CDR3 is built from 15 residues. The V segment lost 6 bases and the J segment 3 bases; nucleotides outside the gene matches: 8. The CDR3 coding sequence is TGTGCCAGCACCCCGGGGGGGACGATCTACAATGAGCAGTTCTTC. This codes for CASTPGGTIYNEQFF.

V and J are TRBV3-1 (or the pseudogene TRBV3-2) and TRBJ1-1; TRBD1 might be the D (5 bases). There are 13 residues in the CDR3. The germline V gene has CDR1 LGHDT and CDR2 YNNKEL (reference sequence). Trimming took off 4 bases at V and 4 bases at J, with 10 bases between the two ends. CDR3 DNA sequence: TGTGCCAGCAGCCCCCAGGGAGGCACTGAAGCTTTCTTT. It yields the protein CASSPQGGTEAFF.

The sample holds one count of this clone. The chain links TRBV3-1 (or the pseudogene TRBV3-2) to TRBJ2-3; D may be TRBD1 (7 bases). The CDR3 covers 13 residues. The germline CDR1 and CDR2 sequences are LGHDT and YNNKEL (reference sequence). Trimming took 5 bases from V and 3 from J, leaving 9 bases between them. CDR3 sequence (DNA): TGTGCCAGCAGCTCAGGGGGGACAGATACGCAGTATTTT. Amino acid sequence: CASSSGGTDTQYF.

V gene TRBV6-6 combines with J gene TRBJ1-1, with D tentatively TRBD1 (5 bases). The germline V gene has CDR1 MNHNY and CDR2 SVGAGI (reference sequence). Trimming pared 0 bases from V and 6 bases from J, leaving 14 bases between. CDR3 length equals 15 residues. The CDR3 nucleotides are TGTGCCAGCAGTTACTCAGGTGCGGGGGAGGCTGAAGCTTTCTTT. Amino acids: CASSYSGAGEAEAFF.

This clone was seen only a few times. This sequence joins TRBV3-1 (or the pseudogene TRBV3-2) and TRBJ2-3; no clear D gene. This CDR3 is 17 amino acids long. From germline, CDR1 is LGHDT and CDR2 YNNKEL (reference sequence). Between the trimmed V and J ends, which lost 1 base and 6 bases, there was a span of 20 bases. CDR3 in amino acids: CASSQVTRRGVGDTQYF. The CDR3 DNA follows: TGTGCCAGCAGCCAAGTTACGCGTAGAGGAGTTGGGGATACGCAGTATTTT.

This chain connects TRBV29-1 to TRBJ1-1; 9 nucleotides agree with TRBD1. Germline loops: CDR1 SQVTM, CDR2 ANQGSEA. The CDR3 runs 15 residues. J lost 4 bases, V lost 7 bases, and 13 bases had no gene match. For the CDR3, the DNA is TGCAGCGGGCAGCCCGGAAGGACAGGGGCCACTGAAGCTTTCTTT. Residues: CSGQPGRTGATEAFF.

In this sample, this clone turned up once. This sequence joins TRBV2 and TRBJ1-6; no clear D gene. The ends were cut back, 1 base at V and 0 bases at J, with 13 bases in the middle. CDR3 length equals 18 residues. Germline V CDR1 and CDR2: SNHLY, FYNNEI. CDR3: CASSEGELGDSYNSPLHF. The CDR3 bases are TGTGCCAGCAGTGAAGGGGAGTTGGGCGACTCCTATAATTCACCCCTCCACTTT. The complete variable domain, with remaining parts taken from reference TRBV2 and TRBJ1-6, reads EPEVTQTPSHQVTQMGQEVILRCVPISNHLYFYWYRQILGQKVEFLVSFYNNEISEKSEIFDDQFSVERPDGSNFTLKIRSTKLEDSAMYFCASSEGELGDSYNSPLHFGNGTRLTVT.

This clone was picked up one time. This chain connects TRBV19 to TRBJ1-2; D gene uncertain. Trimming pared 7 bases from V and 6 bases from J, leaving 12 bases between. This CDR3 has 12 residues. Per germline, CDR1 LNHDA and CDR2 SQIVND (reference sequence). CDR3 region: CASTDQVNGYTF. The CDR3 DNA follows: TGTGCCAGTACGGATCAGGTTAATGGCTACACCTTC.

This chain joins TRBV28 and TRBJ1-5, with D possibly being TRBD1 (5 bases). Germline V gene sequence: CDR1 MDHEN, CDR2 SYDVKM. Trimming took 3 bases from V and 1 from J, leaving 13 bases between them. The CDR3 length is 16 residues. CDR3 DNA: TGTGCCAGCAGTTTGGTAGGGGTCCCCAGCAATCAGCCCCAGCATTTT. Translation: CASSLVGVPSNQPQHF.

The chain couples TRBV11-2 to TRBJ2-1; a possible D gene is TRBD1 (5 bases). CDR1 SGHAT and CDR2 FQNNGV come from the germline V gene. The CDR3 is 15 residues long. Trimming took 0 bases from V and 8 from J, leaving 14 bases between them. The CDR3 loop is CASSLEGRSHDEQFF. DNA for the CDR3: TGTGCCAGCAGCTTAGAGGGGCGTAGTCACGATGAGCAGTTCTTC.

V is TRBV7-8 and J is TRBJ1-5; 9 positions match TRBD1. There are 16 residues in the CDR3. The J segment lost 7 bases and the V segment lost 5 bases, leaving 12 bases of the junction unmatched. The germline V gene has CDR1 SGHVS and CDR2 FQNEAQ. The CDR3 loop reads CASSPSGTGMWQPQHF. The CDR3, as DNA: TGTGCCAGCAGCCCCTCCGGGACAGGGATGTGGCAGCCCCAGCATTTT.

This clone turned up a few times. V gene TRBV4-3 combines with J gene TRBJ2-3; 8 nucleotides match TRBD2. V dropped 4 bases and J dropped 6; count of bases not matched to a gene: 9. The germline V gene has CDR1 LGHNA and CDR2 YSLEER. The CDR3 loop spans 15 amino acids. CDR3 amino acids: CASSLGVAGSDTQYF. The CDR3 nucleotides read TGCGCCAGCAGCCTCGGGGTAGCGGGGTCCGATACGCAGTATTTT.

The chain has TRBV4-3 and TRBJ2-3; a weak D match, TRBD2 (6 bases). Germline V gene lookup returns CDR1 LGHNA and CDR2 YSLEER. Trimming took 0 bases from V and 5 from J, leaving 12 bases between them. CDR3 length equals 15 residues. In DNA form, the CDR3 reads TGCGCCAGCAGCCAAGATGGAGGGGACGGAGATACGCAGTATTTT. Translated: CASSQDGGDGDTQYF.

This clone turned up a few times. The rearrangement uses TRBV6-2 or TRBV6-3 and TRBJ2-1, with TRBD2 as a possible D gene (6 bases). Germline CDR1 MNHEY, CDR2 SVGEGT. Deletions cut 10 bases from V and 1 base from J, with 14 bases between. The CDR3 consists of 14 residues. This CDR3 is CAITPGLSYNEQFF. Here the CDR3 DNA reads TGTGCCATCACCCCGGGACTTTCCTACAATGAGCAGTTCTTC.

The chain is built from TRBV4-1 and TRBJ1-2, with TRBD1 as a possible D gene (6 bases). From germline, CDR1 is MGHRA and CDR2 YSYEKL. The CDR3 contains 12 residues. V was clipped by 0 bases and J by 8 bases, with 7 bases between them. The CDR3 DNA reads as TGCGCCAGCAGCCAAGATCAGGGGGGCTACACCTTC. It translates to CASSQDQGGYTF.

The chain has TRBV2 and TRBJ1-2; possibly TRBD1 for D (6 bases). Germline V gene sequence: CDR1 SNHLY, CDR2 FYNNEI. V lost 8 bases to trimming and J lost 5 bases, with 18 bases between them. This CDR3 has 14 residues. This chain's CDR3 is CASSGTQDEYGYTF. As DNA, the CDR3 is TGTGCCAGCTCCGGGACACAGGATGAGTATGGCTACACCTTC.

This sequence joins TRBV7-9 and TRBJ1-6, with D possibly matching TRBD1 (5 bases). Trimming shortened V by 5 bases and J by 4 bases, and 9 bases separated the two germline ends. The CDR3 spans 14 residues. Germline V gene lookup returns CDR1 SEHNR and CDR2 FQNEAQ (reference sequence). CDR3 DNA sequence: TGTGCCAGCAGCCTCGGGGGGTATAATTCACCCCTCCACTTT. Translation gives CASSLGGYNSPLHF. Using reference TRBV7-9 and TRBJ1-6 for the parts outside the CDR3, the full variable domain is DTGVSQNPRHKITKRGQNVTFRCDPISEHNRLYWYRQTLGQGPEFLTYFQNEAQLEKSRLLSDRFSAERPKGSFSTLEIQRTEQGDSAMYLCASSLGGYNSPLHFGNGTRLTVT.

This chain links TRBV6-6 with TRBJ2-3, with D perhaps TRBD2 (6 bases). The germline V gene has CDR1 MNHNY and CDR2 SVGAGI (reference sequence). The CDR3 is made up of 12 amino acids. The V end lost 7 bases, the J end lost 2 bases, and 7 bases lay between the germline ends. In DNA, the CDR3 is TGTGCCAGCATGCGGGACACAGATACGCAGTATTTT. This encodes CASMRDTDTQYF.